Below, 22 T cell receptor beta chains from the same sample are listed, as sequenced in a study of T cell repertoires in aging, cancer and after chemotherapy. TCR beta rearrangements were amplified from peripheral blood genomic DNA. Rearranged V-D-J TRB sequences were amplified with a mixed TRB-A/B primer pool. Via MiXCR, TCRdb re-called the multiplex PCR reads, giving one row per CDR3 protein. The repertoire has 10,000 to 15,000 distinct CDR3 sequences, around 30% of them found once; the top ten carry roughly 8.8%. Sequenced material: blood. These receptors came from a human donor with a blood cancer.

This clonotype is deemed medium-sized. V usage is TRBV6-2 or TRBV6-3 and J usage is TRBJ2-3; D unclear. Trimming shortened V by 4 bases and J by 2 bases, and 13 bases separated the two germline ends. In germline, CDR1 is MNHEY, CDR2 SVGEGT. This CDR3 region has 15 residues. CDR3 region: CASSFLGLYTDTQYF. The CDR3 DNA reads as TGTGCCAGCAGTTTCCTTGGCCTCTACACAGATACGCAGTATTTT.

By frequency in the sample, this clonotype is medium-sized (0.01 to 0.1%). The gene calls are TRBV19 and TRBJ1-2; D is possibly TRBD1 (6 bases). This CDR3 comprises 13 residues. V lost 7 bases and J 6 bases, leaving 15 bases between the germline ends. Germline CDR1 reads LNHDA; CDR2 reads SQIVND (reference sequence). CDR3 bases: TGTGCCAGTACCCATCGGGCAGGGGATGGCTACACCTTC. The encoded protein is CASTHRAGDGYTF.

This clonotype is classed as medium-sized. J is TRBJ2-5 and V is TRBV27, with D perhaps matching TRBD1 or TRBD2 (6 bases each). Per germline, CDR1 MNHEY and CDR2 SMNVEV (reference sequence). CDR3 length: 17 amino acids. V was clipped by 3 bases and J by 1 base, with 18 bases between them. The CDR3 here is CASSFGVTGDIQETQYF. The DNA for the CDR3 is TGTGCCAGCAGTTTCGGGGTGACGGGGGACATCCAAGAGACCCAGTACTTC.

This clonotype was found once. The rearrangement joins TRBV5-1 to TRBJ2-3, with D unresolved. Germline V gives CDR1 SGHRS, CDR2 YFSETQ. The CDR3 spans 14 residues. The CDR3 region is CVSNTRWGTDTQYF. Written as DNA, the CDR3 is TGCGTTAGCAATACTCGCTGGGGCACAGATACGCAGTATTTT. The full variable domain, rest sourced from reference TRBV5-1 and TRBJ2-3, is KAGVTQTPRYLIKTRGQQVTLSCSPISGHRSVSWYQQTPGQGLQFLFEYFSETQRNKGNFPGRFSGRQFSNSRSEMNVSTLELGDSALYLCVSNTRWGTDTQYFGPGTRLTVL.

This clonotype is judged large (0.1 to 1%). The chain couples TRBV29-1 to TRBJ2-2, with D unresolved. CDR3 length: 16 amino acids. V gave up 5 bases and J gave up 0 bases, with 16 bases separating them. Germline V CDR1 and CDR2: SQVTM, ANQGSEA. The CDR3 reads CSVLSVSGTNTGELFF. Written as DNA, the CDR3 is TGCAGCGTTCTTTCGGTTTCAGGAACGAACACCGGGGAGCTGTTTTTT.

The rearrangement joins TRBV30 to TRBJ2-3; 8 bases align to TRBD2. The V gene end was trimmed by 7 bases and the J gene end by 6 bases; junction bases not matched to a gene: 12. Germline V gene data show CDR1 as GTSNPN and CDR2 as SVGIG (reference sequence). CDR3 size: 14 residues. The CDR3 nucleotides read TGTGCCTCGGCCCCGGGACTAGTTTACGATACGCAGTATTTT. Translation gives CASAPGLVYDTQYF.

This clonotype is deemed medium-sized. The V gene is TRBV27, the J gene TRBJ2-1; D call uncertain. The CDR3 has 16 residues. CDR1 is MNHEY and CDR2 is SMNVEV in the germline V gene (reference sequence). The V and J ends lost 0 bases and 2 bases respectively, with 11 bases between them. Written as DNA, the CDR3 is TGTGCCAGCAGTTTATCGTCGGCCGCAACCTACAATGAGCAGTTCTTC. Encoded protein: CASSLSSAATYNEQFF.

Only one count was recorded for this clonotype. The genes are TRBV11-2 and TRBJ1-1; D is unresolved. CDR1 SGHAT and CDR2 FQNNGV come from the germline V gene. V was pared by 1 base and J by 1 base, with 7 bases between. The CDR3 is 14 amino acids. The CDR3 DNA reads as TGTGCCAGCAGCTTAGGCGTGGAGAACACTGAAGCTTTCTTT. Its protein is CASSLGVENTEAFF.

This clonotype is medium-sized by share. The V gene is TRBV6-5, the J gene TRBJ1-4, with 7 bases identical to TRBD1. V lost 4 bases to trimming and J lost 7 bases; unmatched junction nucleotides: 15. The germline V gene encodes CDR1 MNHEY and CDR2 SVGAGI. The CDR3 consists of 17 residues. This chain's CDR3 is CASSSDRTSWLSEKLFF. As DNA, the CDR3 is TGTGCCAGCAGTTCGGACAGGACTTCATGGTTATCTGAAAAACTGTTTTTT.

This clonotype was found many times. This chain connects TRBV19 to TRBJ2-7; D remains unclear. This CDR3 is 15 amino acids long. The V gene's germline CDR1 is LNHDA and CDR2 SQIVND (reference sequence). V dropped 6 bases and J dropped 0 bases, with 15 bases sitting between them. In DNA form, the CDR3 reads TGTGCCAGTAGCCTTAAAAGGGCAGCCTCCTACGAGCAGTACGTC. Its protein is CASSLKRAASYEQYV.

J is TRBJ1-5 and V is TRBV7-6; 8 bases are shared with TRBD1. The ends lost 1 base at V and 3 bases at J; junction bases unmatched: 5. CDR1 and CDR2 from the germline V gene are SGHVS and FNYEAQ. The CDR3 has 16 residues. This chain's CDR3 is CASSLGETGANQPQHF. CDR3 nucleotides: TGTGCCAGCAGCTTAGGGGAGACAGGGGCCAATCAGCCCCAGCATTTT.

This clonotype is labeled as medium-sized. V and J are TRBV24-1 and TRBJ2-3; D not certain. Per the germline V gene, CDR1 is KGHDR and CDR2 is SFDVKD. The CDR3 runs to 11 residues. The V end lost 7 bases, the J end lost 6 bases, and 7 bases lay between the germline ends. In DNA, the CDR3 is TGTGCCACCAGCGTAAGTGATACGCAGTATTTT. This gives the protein CATSVSDTQYF.

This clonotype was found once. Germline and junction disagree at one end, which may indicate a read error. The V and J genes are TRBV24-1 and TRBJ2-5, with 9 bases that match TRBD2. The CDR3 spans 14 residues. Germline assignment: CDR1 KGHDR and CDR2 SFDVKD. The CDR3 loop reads CTTSRLADQETQYF. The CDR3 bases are TGTACCACCAGCAGACTAGCGGACCAAGAGACCCAGTACTTC.

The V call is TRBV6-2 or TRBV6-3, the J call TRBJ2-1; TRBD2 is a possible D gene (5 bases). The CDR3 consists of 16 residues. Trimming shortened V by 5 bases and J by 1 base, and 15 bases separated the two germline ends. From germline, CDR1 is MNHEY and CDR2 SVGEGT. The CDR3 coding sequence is TGTGCCAGCAGTCGCCCTGGACTGGCTTCCTACAATGAGCAGTTCTTC. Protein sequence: CASSRPGLASYNEQFF.

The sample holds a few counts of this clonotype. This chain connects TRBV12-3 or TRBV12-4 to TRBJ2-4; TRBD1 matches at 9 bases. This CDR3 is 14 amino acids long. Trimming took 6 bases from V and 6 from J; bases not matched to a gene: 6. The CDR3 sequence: CASSPGQGGNIQYF. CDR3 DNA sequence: TGTGCCAGCAGCCCGGGACAGGGAGGAAACATTCAGTACTTC.

CDR3 in amino acids: CSARDREGSGGYTF. The CDR3 nucleotides are TGCAGTGCTAGAGATCGCGAGGGGTCTGGTGGCTACACCTTC. The V call is TRBV20-1, the J call TRBJ1-2, with D perhaps TRBD1 (5 bases). Trimming removed 0 bases at V and 7 bases at J, with 15 bases between. This CDR3 has 14 amino acids. The germline V gene has CDR1 DFQATT and CDR2 SNEGSKA (reference sequence).

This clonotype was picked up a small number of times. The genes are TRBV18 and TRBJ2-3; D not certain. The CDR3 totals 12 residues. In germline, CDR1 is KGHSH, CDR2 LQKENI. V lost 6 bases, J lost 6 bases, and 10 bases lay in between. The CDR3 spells CASSLRSDTQYF. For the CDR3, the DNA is TGTGCCAGCTCCCTAAGAAGTGATACGCAGTATTTT.

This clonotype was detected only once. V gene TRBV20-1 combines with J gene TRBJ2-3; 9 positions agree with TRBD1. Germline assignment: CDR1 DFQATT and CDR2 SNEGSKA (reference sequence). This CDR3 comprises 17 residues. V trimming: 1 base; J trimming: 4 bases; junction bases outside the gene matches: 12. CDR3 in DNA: TGCAGTGCTAGAGCTTCACCGGGACAGGGAATCGCAGATACGCAGTATTTT. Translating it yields CSARASPGQGIADTQYF.

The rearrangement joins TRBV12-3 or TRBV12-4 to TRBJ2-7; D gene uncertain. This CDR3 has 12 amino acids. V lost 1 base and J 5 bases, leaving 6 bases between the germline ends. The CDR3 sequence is CASSLGGNEQYF. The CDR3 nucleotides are TGTGCCAGCAGTTTAGGGGGAAACGAGCAGTACTTC.

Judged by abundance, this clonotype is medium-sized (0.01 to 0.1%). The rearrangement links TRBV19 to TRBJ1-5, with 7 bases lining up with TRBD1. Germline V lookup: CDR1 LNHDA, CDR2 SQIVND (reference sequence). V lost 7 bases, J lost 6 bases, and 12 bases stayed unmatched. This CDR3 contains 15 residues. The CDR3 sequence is CASTPGGDRAQPQHF. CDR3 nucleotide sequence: TGTGCCAGTACCCCAGGGGGTGACAGGGCTCAGCCCCAGCATTTT.

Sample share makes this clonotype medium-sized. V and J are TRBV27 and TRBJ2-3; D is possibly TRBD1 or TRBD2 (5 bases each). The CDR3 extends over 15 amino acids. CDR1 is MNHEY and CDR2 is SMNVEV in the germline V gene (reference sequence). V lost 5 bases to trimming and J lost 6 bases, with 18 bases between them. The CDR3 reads CASSVGTQPRDTQYF. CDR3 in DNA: TGTGCCAGCAGTGTCGGGACCCAACCCAGGGATACGCAGTATTTT.

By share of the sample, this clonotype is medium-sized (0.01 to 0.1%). The CDR3 nucleotides are TGTGCCAGTAGTCCCTTTGGAGGGAGGGTGTACGAGCAGTACTTC. Translating gives CASSPFGGRVYEQYF. The rearrangement joins TRBV19 to TRBJ2-7, with 7 nucleotides matching TRBD2. The CDR3 consists of 15 residues. Germline CDR1 LNHDA, CDR2 SQIVND (reference sequence). Germline trimming cut 5 bases from V and 4 bases from J; bases unmatched to any gene: 11.